This T cell receptor (beta chain) derives from a study of T cells in Graves' hyperthyroidism and ophthalmopathy. Study information: Peripheral blood was secured at the point of initial diagnosis, before any treatment. Regarding the study as a whole: By a 13 V-J model, ophthalmopathy was set apart from stable hyperthyroidism.

The source material, RNA transcripts, was used to amplify TCR beta CDR3 regions. During a first-round RT-PCR of the TCR CDR3, the HTBI primer set was used. TCRdb fed the multiplex PCR reads into MiXCR, producing one record per CDR3 protein. The sample yields a few hundred thousand distinct CDR3 sequences, roughly 15% seen once. Many counts were recorded for this clonotype. Its antigen is still unknown. There are 15 residues in the CDR3. The germline V and J ends were trimmed by 6 bases and 5 bases, with 20 bases remaining between them. CDR1 MNHNS and CDR2 SASEGT come from the germline V gene. PBMCs were sourced from over 8.5 ml fresh peripheral blood.

The chain carries TRBV6-1 and TRBJ2-7; D perhaps matches TRBD1 (6 bases). The sequencing sample was made of blood. This TCR was recovered from a woman aged 25 to 45 with Graves' ophthalmopathy. CDR3 in DNA: TGTGCCAGCAGCAGCCCGCCCGTGGGGGCTGACGAGCAGTACTTC. It codes for CASSSPPVGADEQYF.